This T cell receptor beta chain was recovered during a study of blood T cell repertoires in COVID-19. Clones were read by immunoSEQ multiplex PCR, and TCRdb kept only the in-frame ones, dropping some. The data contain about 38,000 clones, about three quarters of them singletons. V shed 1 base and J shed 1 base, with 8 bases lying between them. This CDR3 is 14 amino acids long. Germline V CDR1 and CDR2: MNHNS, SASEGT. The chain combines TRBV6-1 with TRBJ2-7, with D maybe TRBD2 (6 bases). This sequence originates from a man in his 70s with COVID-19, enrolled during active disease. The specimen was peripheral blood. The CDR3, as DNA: TGTGCCAGCAGTGAAGACGGGGGTTCCTACGAGCAGTACTTC. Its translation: CASSEDGGSYEQYF.